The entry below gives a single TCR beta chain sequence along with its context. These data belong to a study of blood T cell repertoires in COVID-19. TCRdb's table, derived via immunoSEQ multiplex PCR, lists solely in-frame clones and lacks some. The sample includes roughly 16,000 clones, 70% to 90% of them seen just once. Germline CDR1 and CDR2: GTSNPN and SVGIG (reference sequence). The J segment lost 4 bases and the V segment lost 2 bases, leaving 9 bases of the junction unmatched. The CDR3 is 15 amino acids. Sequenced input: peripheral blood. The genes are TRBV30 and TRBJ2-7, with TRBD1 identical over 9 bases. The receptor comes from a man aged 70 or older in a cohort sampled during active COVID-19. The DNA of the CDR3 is TGTGCCTGGAGTCGCTTAAGGGGACAGGGTTACGAGCAGTACTTC. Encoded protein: CAWSRLRGQGYEQYF.